Shown below are 25 T cell receptor beta chains from a single sample sequenced in a study of CD4 T cells in relation to SARS-CoV-2 and coronaviruses. The unexposed donors gave CD4+ T cells in about 2011-2018, prior to COVID-19. Isolation of CD4+ T cells took place after nine to ten days in culture. Some clones are missing from TCRdb's copy, which holds only in-frame ones; the method was immunoSEQ multiplex PCR. The sample shows 25,000 to 30,000 clones, about 80% of them seen only once. Their cognate antigens are unknown. The sample taken for sequencing was CD4+ T cells from PBMCs, cultured in vitro. Every receptor here comes from a human donor in good health.

This sequence joins TRBV2 and TRBJ1-4; tentatively, D is TRBD1 (5 bases). Trimming took 8 bases from V and 4 from J, leaving 11 bases between them. The germline V gene has CDR1 SNHLY and CDR2 FYNNEI. CDR3 length: 13 amino acids. The CDR3 DNA reads as TGTGCCAGCTCGGGACTCCGTAATGAAAAACTGTTTTTT. As protein: CASSGLRNEKLFF.

V usage is TRBV7-9 and J usage is TRBJ1-1; D is possibly TRBD1 (5 bases). The germline V gene has CDR1 SEHNR and CDR2 FQNEAQ (reference sequence). Trimming took off 5 bases at V and 2 bases at J, with 15 bases between the two ends. The CDR3 is made up of 15 amino acids. Here the CDR3 DNA reads TGTGCCAGCAGCGGCTTATGGAGGGGAAACACTGAAGCTTTCTTT. Translated: CASSGLWRGNTEAFF.

The chain carries TRBV7-6 and TRBJ2-1; tentatively, D is TRBD2 (5 bases). Germline lookup yields CDR1 SGHVS and CDR2 FNYEAQ. V was trimmed by 1 base and J by 2 bases, leaving 9 bases between them. The CDR3 has 15 amino acids. The CDR3 region has the DNA TGTGCCAGCAGCTTAGTCCTAGCCACCTACAATGAGCAGTTCTTC. It codes for CASSLVLATYNEQFF.

V usage is TRBV7-2 and J usage is TRBJ1-4, with 11 nucleotides matching TRBD1. The CDR3 is made up of 15 amino acids. CDR1 SGHTA and CDR2 FQGNSA come from the germline V gene. V shed 6 bases and J 7 bases; nucleotides not matched to a gene: 7. CDR3 nucleotides: TGTGCCAGCAGTCCCGGGACAGGGGGAAGTGAAAAACTGTTTTTT. It yields the protein CASSPGTGGSEKLFF.

This rearrangement joins TRBV30 to TRBJ1-1; D is perhaps TRBD1 (5 bases). The V end lost 8 bases, the J end lost 3 bases, and 16 bases lay between the germline ends. The CDR3 length is 13 residues. Germline CDR1 GTSNPN, CDR2 SVGIG (reference sequence). This CDR3 is CARSGLGDTEAFF. CDR3 coding DNA: TGTGCCCGCTCAGGGCTGGGGGACACTGAAGCTTTCTTT.

The V and J genes are TRBV19 and TRBJ2-5; weak D call: TRBD1 (6 bases). There are 14 residues in the CDR3. V was trimmed by 4 bases and J by 0 bases, leaving 9 bases between them. CDR1 is LNHDA and CDR2 is SQIVND in the germline V gene (reference sequence). In DNA, the CDR3 is TGTGCCAGTAGTAACCGGGACAACCAAGAGACCCAGTACTTC. This encodes CASSNRDNQETQYF. The full variable domain, its missing parts supplied by reference TRBV19 and TRBJ2-5, is DGGITQSPKYLFRKEGQNVTLSCEQNLNHDAMYWYRQDPGQGLRLIYYSQIVNDFQKGDIAEGYSVSREKKESFPLTVTSAQKNPTAFYLCASSNRDNQETQYFGPGTRLLVL.

The J gene is TRBJ2-3, the V gene TRBV6-5; tentatively, D is TRBD2 (5 bases). Trimming stripped 4 bases from V and 4 bases from J, with 18 bases between. Germline loops: CDR1 MNHEY, CDR2 SVGAGI. The CDR3 is 16 residues long. CDR3 protein: CASSSRWTPGPDTQYF. CDR3 bases: TGTGCCAGCAGTTCACGGTGGACTCCCGGGCCAGATACGCAGTATTTT.

V is TRBV7-9 and J is TRBJ2-2, with 11 bases lining up with TRBD2. Trimming took 10 bases from V and 4 from J; bases not matched to a gene: 11. This CDR3 comprises 16 residues. Germline lookup yields CDR1 SEHNR and CDR2 FQNEAQ (reference sequence). CDR3: CAIDLLAGAVTGELFF. The CDR3 coding sequence is TGTGCCATCGATCTACTAGCGGGGGCCGTCACCGGGGAGCTGTTTTTT.

The J gene is TRBJ2-7, the V gene TRBV9; 7 nucleotides agree with TRBD2. Germline CDR1 reads SGDLS; CDR2 reads YYNGEE. The CDR3 has 15 amino acids. The ends lost 2 bases at V and 0 bases at J; junction bases unmatched: 5. CDR3 protein: CASSVGGRSSYEQYF. Here the CDR3 DNA reads TGTGCCAGCAGCGTGGGAGGGAGAAGCTCCTACGAGCAGTACTTC.

This clone was recorded only once. The CDR3 DNA is TGCGCCAGCAGCCCAACCCCCGGGACCGTCGTGGGCTACACCTTC. Translated, it gives CASSPTPGTVVGYTF. This rearrangement joins TRBV5-1 to TRBJ1-2; D perhaps matches TRBD1 (5 bases). Germline lookup yields CDR1 SGHRS and CDR2 YFSETQ. The CDR3 is 15 residues long. V shed 4 bases and J shed 8 bases, with 21 bases lying between them.

V and J are TRBV5-1 and TRBJ2-7; D gene ambiguous. CDR3 length: 14 residues. V lost 1 base and J lost 0, with 8 bases in between. CDR1 SGHRS and CDR2 YFSETQ come from the germline V gene. The CDR3, as DNA: TGCGCCAGCAGCTTGCAGCCTAGCTCCTACGAGCAGTACTTC. This encodes CASSLQPSSYEQYF. Complete variable domain (other parts from reference TRBV5-1 and TRBJ2-7): KAGVTQTPRYLIKTRGQQVTLSCSPISGHRSVSWYQQTPGQGLQFLFEYFSETQRNKGNFPGRFSGRQFSNSRSEMNVSTLELGDSALYLCASSLQPSSYEQYFGPGTRLTVT.

Here the CDR3 DNA reads TGTGCCAGCAGCAGACGGACCGGGACAGGGGACTATGGCTACACCTTC. Translating gives CASSRRTGTGDYGYTF. This rearrangement joins TRBV3-1 (or the pseudogene TRBV3-2) to TRBJ1-2; 10 bases are shared with TRBD1. The V segment lost 5 bases and the J segment 3 bases; nucleotides outside the gene matches: 9. The CDR3 runs 16 residues. Germline V gene data show CDR1 as LGHDT and CDR2 as YNNKEL (reference sequence).

This chain joins TRBV4-3 and TRBJ2-1; TRBD1 aligns across 8 bases. Germline trimming cut 1 base from V and 0 bases from J; bases unmatched to any gene: 11. The CDR3 totals 19 residues. The germline CDR1 and CDR2 sequences are LGHNA and YSLEER. CDR3 residues: CASSQVNRGYRSSYNEQFF. CDR3 in DNA: TGCGCCAGCAGCCAAGTAAACAGGGGGTATCGGAGCTCCTACAATGAGCAGTTCTTC.

The chain joins TRBV6-6 to TRBJ1-5; D perhaps matches TRBD1 (5 bases). The ends were cut back, 7 bases at V and 4 bases at J, with 14 bases in the middle. This CDR3 region has 14 residues. The germline V gene encodes CDR1 MNHNY and CDR2 SVGAGI (reference sequence). CDR3 in amino acids: CASIGTHFNQPQHF. The CDR3 DNA sequence: TGTGCCAGCATTGGGACCCACTTTAATCAGCCCCAGCATTTT.

The sample holds a few counts of this clone. The chain employs TRBV18 and TRBJ2-7; D remains ambiguous. V was shortened by 2 bases and J by 2 bases, with 13 bases between the two germline ends. Germline CDR1 and CDR2: KGHSH and LQKENI. The CDR3 runs to 15 residues. The CDR3 DNA sequence: TGTGCCAGCTCACCAGCGGTGGGCGGCCCCTACGAGCAGTACTTC. Its protein is CASSPAVGGPYEQYF.

The chain employs TRBV19 and TRBJ1-5, with TRBD1 identical over 7 bases. V lost 4 bases, J lost 7 bases, and 7 bases stayed unmatched. Per germline, CDR1 LNHDA and CDR2 SQIVND (reference sequence). The length of the CDR3 is 14 residues. CDR3 DNA sequence: TGTGCCAGTAGTACGTACAGGGGAAGACAGCCCCAGCATTTT. This encodes CASSTYRGRQPQHF.

This rearrangement joins TRBV7-2 to TRBJ2-5, with TRBD2 matching 13 bases. The CDR3 is 16 residues long. Germline values: CDR1 SGHTA, CDR2 FQGNSA. V lost 6 bases and J lost 2; bases outside the gene matches: 6. The CDR3 coding sequence is TGTGCCAGCAGACGCGGACTAGCGGGGGAGCAAGAGACCCAGTACTTC. This sequence encodes CASRRGLAGEQETQYF.

This chain links TRBV19 with TRBJ1-1; D not certain. V dropped 5 bases and J dropped 5 bases, with 15 bases sitting between them. This CDR3 has 14 residues. Germline V gene sequence: CDR1 LNHDA, CDR2 SQIVND (reference sequence). CDR3: CASSDPGSRTEAFF. The CDR3 DNA sequence: TGTGCCAGTAGTGATCCGGGATCGAGAACTGAAGCTTTCTTT.

CDR3 nucleotides: TGTGCCAGCAGTGCCGACAGGGGGGCAGATACGCAGTATTTT. Translating it yields CASSADRGADTQYF. The gene calls are TRBV6-4 and TRBJ2-3, with 9 bases identical to TRBD1. CDR3 length: 14 amino acids. Germline V gene data show CDR1 as MRHNA and CDR2 as SNTAGT. The V and J ends lost 4 bases and 4 bases, in that order; junction bases with no gene match: 3.

This clone showed up just a few times. The chain links TRBV28 to TRBJ2-7; D uncertain. Trimming took off 2 bases at V and 2 bases at J, with 10 bases between the two ends. The germline gives CDR1 MDHEN, CDR2 SYDVKM. This CDR3 is 14 amino acids long. The CDR3 region is CASSLPSGPYEQYF. The DNA of the CDR3 is TGTGCCAGCAGTTTACCCAGTGGTCCCTACGAGCAGTACTTC.

The CDR3 loop reads CASLIGLGTDTQYF. CDR3 sequence (DNA): TGTGCCAGCCTGATAGGACTCGGCACAGATACGCAGTATTTT. The gene calls are TRBV7-9 and TRBJ2-3, with TRBD2 as a possible D gene (5 bases). V was pared by 8 bases and J by 1 base, with 13 bases between. This CDR3 spans 14 amino acids. Germline assignment: CDR1 SEHNR and CDR2 FQNEAQ (reference sequence).

This sequence joins TRBV4-3 and TRBJ2-1; 7 nucleotides match TRBD1. With 0 bases clipped from V and 9 bases from J, the junction kept 8 bases outside the gene matches. CDR3 length: 15 residues. Germline values: CDR1 LGHNA, CDR2 YSLEER. CDR3 DNA: TGCGCCAGCAGCCAAGAAAGTACAGGGGTTTTTGAGCAGTTCTTC. This gives the protein CASSQESTGVFEQFF.

The chain links TRBV9 to TRBJ1-4, with 10 bases matching TRBD1. V lost 3 bases, J lost 5 bases, and 4 bases stayed unmatched. This CDR3 has 15 residues. Germline V gene data show CDR1 as SGDLS and CDR2 as YYNGEE. This CDR3 is CASSAWTGGNEKLFF. For the CDR3, the DNA is TGTGCCAGCAGCGCCTGGACAGGGGGAAATGAAAAACTGTTTTTT.

This chain connects TRBV19 to TRBJ1-2; TRBD1 might be the D (5 bases). Germline loops: CDR1 LNHDA, CDR2 SQIVND (reference sequence). V was pared by 4 bases and J by 0 bases, with 9 bases between. This CDR3 contains 14 residues. The CDR3 region has the DNA TGTGCCAGTAGTAATACGGGGGCTAACTATGGCTACACCTTC. Protein sequence: CASSNTGANYGYTF.

This chain connects TRBV3-1 (or the pseudogene TRBV3-2) to TRBJ1-5; tentative D call: TRBD1 (6 bases). The CDR3 runs to 14 residues. Germline V gene data show CDR1 as LGHDT and CDR2 as YNNKEL (reference sequence). The V and J ends lost 1 base and 5 bases respectively, with 9 bases between them. The CDR3 region has the DNA TGTGCCAGCAGCCAAGCGACAGGCGATCAGCCCCAGCATTTT. This translates into CASSQATGDQPQHF.